A selection of T cell receptor beta chains follows, all from one sample in a study of blood T cell repertoires in COVID-19. The method was immunoSEQ multiplex PCR; TCRdb's version includes in-frame clones alone and lacks a portion of them. Of over 150,000 clones in the sample, nearly 90% were seen once. Source material: peripheral blood. Receptors were obtained from a man aged 45-65 years with COVID-19, enrolled during active disease. The CDR3 runs from the conserved cysteine through the conserved F or W. Each record gives: CDR3 DNA, CDR3 protein, D gene, clone size, J gene, V gene. A D gene is named only where the DNA matches it firmly. Clone size appears in some rows only: once, few, many, or a class for an expanded clone.

CDR3nt: TGTGCCAGCAGCCAAGAGGCCAGGGGTAGGACTGAAGCTTTCTTT
CDR3aa: CASSQEARGRTEAFF
d_gene: -
abundance: -
j_gene: TRBJ1-1
v_gene: TRBV3-1/TRBV3-2

CDR3nt: TGTGCCAGCAGCTTGTATACAGGACAGAGCTCTGGAAACACCATATATTTT
CDR3aa: CASSLYTGQSSGNTIYF
d_gene: -
abundance: -
j_gene: TRBJ1-3
v_gene: TRBV5-8

CDR3nt: TGTGCCACCCAACCGGGACAGGGGGCTAGCGGGGAGCTGTTTTTT
CDR3aa: CATQPGQGASGELFF
d_gene: TRBD1
abundance: -
j_gene: TRBJ2-2
v_gene: TRBV6-5

CDR3nt: TGTGCCAGCAGCCGCAACAGGGGGCCAGGAGGAAACACCATATATTTT
CDR3aa: CASSRNRGPGGNTIYF
d_gene: TRBD1
abundance: -
j_gene: TRBJ1-3
v_gene: TRBV6-2/TRBV6-3

CDR3nt: TGTGCCAGCAGTGAACAGGGGCAAAAACTGTTTTTT
CDR3aa: CASSEQGQKLFF
d_gene: -
abundance: -
j_gene: TRBJ1-4
v_gene: TRBV6-1

CDR3nt: TGTGCCAGCAGCTTAGATCGGGTTTCCTACAATGAGCAGTTCTTC
CDR3aa: CASSLDRVSYNEQFF
d_gene: -
abundance: -
j_gene: TRBJ2-1
v_gene: TRBV11-2

CDR3nt: TGTGCCAGTAGTATCACAGCGCGAGGGAGGAGCAGCGATACGCAGTATTTT
CDR3aa: CASSITARGRSSDTQYF
d_gene: -
abundance: -
j_gene: TRBJ2-3
v_gene: TRBV19

CDR3nt: TGTGCCAGCAGTTTAGCCGAGAACTATGGCTACACCTTC
CDR3aa: CASSLAENYGYTF
d_gene: -
abundance: -
j_gene: TRBJ1-2
v_gene: TRBV12-3/TRBV12-4

CDR3nt: TGTGCCAGCTCACCACCTAGGACAGGGCTAGAGACCCAGTACTTC
CDR3aa: CASSPPRTGLETQYF
d_gene: TRBD1
abundance: -
j_gene: TRBJ2-5
v_gene: TRBV18

CDR3nt: TGCGCCAGCAGCCAACCGGGACAACTCCATAATCAGCCCCAGCATTTT
CDR3aa: CASSQPGQLHNQPQHF
d_gene: -
abundance: few
j_gene: TRBJ1-5
v_gene: TRBV4-1

CDR3nt: TGTGCCAGCAGTGAACAGCGATCCTACGAGCAGTACTTC
CDR3aa: CASSEQRSYEQYF
d_gene: -
abundance: -
j_gene: TRBJ2-7
v_gene: TRBV6-1

CDR3nt: TGTGCCAGCAGTTACGCACGGGACAGAAACTACGAGCAGTACTTC
CDR3aa: CASSYARDRNYEQYF
d_gene: TRBD1
abundance: -
j_gene: TRBJ2-7
v_gene: TRBV6-2/TRBV6-3

CDR3nt: TGTGCCAGCAGCCAGGAACAGAACTATGGCTACACCTTC
CDR3aa: CASSQEQNYGYTF
d_gene: -
abundance: -
j_gene: TRBJ1-2
v_gene: TRBV14

CDR3nt: TGTGCTAGTGGCCTCCACGACAGGGGACCTCAACAGAATCAGCCCCAGCATTTT
CDR3aa: CASGLHDRGPQQNQPQHF
d_gene: TRBD1
abundance: -
j_gene: TRBJ1-5
v_gene: TRBV12-5

CDR3nt: TGTGCTAGCAGCTGGACAGGGTCAACCGAGCAGTACTTC
CDR3aa: CASSWTGSTEQYF
d_gene: TRBD1
abundance: -
j_gene: TRBJ2-7
v_gene: TRBV7-7

CDR3nt: TGTGCCAGCAGCCCCGGGGGTAGCGGGAACACCGGGGAGCTGTTTTTT
CDR3aa: CASSPGGSGNTGELFF
d_gene: -
abundance: -
j_gene: TRBJ2-2
v_gene: TRBV2

CDR3nt: TGTGCCAGCGCTCTGGGCGCAGGTCCTGGCTACACCTTC
CDR3aa: CASALGAGPGYTF
d_gene: -
abundance: -
j_gene: TRBJ1-2
v_gene: TRBV12-3/TRBV12-4

CDR3nt: TGTGCCAGCAGTTACAAGACAGGGGGAGATTCCTATGGCTACACCTTC
CDR3aa: CASSYKTGGDSYGYTF
d_gene: TRBD1
abundance: -
j_gene: TRBJ1-2
v_gene: TRBV6-5

CDR3nt: TGTGCCAGCAGCAAACAGGGGGGAGGCACCGGGGAGCTGTTTTTT
CDR3aa: CASSKQGGGTGELFF
d_gene: TRBD1
abundance: -
j_gene: TRBJ2-2
v_gene: TRBV7-9

CDR3nt: TGTGCCACCCGAAGATCGGGAGCTAACACTGAAGCTTTCTTT
CDR3aa: CATRRSGANTEAFF
d_gene: -
abundance: -
j_gene: TRBJ1-1
v_gene: TRBV27

CDR3nt: TGTGCCAGCAGAGGACAGGGAGTAGCTTTCTTT
CDR3aa: CASRGQGVAFF
d_gene: TRBD1
abundance: -
j_gene: TRBJ1-1
v_gene: TRBV28

CDR3nt: TGTGCCAGCAGCTGGGACAGGGAGAGACCCCTCCACTTT
CDR3aa: CASSWDRERPLHF
d_gene: TRBD1
abundance: -
j_gene: TRBJ1-6
v_gene: TRBV6-5

CDR3nt: TGTGCCAGTAAAAGTGTCGGGGGGACCGGGGAGCTGTTTTTT
CDR3aa: CASKSVGGTGELFF
d_gene: TRBD2
abundance: -
j_gene: TRBJ2-2
v_gene: TRBV19

CDR3nt: TGTGCCAGCAGTACAGGGGGCGTCGGGGAGACCCAGTACTTC
CDR3aa: CASSTGGVGETQYF
d_gene: TRBD1
abundance: -
j_gene: TRBJ2-5
v_gene: TRBV6-1

CDR3nt: TGTGCCAGCACCGCAGGCGAGGAAGGACAGGGGTACAATGAGCAGTTCTTC
CDR3aa: CASTAGEEGQGYNEQFF
d_gene: TRBD1
abundance: -
j_gene: TRBJ2-1
v_gene: TRBV2

CDR3nt: TGTGCCAGCAGATCCGGACTAGCGGGAAACTACGAGCAGTACTTC
CDR3aa: CASRSGLAGNYEQYF
d_gene: TRBD2
abundance: -
j_gene: TRBJ2-7
v_gene: TRBV2

CDR3nt: TGTGCCAGCAGCCCACAGGGGTTTTCGGACGAGCAGTACTTC
CDR3aa: CASSPQGFSDEQYF
d_gene: TRBD1
abundance: -
j_gene: TRBJ2-7
v_gene: TRBV5-4

CDR3nt: TGCGCTAGCAGCTTGGAGAGGCTAGCGGGGGGCCCCGGGGAGACCCAGTACTTC
CDR3aa: CASSLERLAGGPGETQYF
d_gene: TRBD2
abundance: -
j_gene: TRBJ2-5
v_gene: TRBV5-1

CDR3nt: TGTGCCAGCAGCCCCGGGACTGAGGTGTTCTTC
CDR3aa: CASSPGTEVFF
d_gene: -
abundance: -
j_gene: TRBJ2-1
v_gene: TRBV7-2

CDR3nt: TGTGCCAGCAAAGAGCTACCTTATAGCAATCAGCCCCAGCATTTT
CDR3aa: CASKELPYSNQPQHF
d_gene: -
abundance: -
j_gene: TRBJ1-5
v_gene: TRBV6-5

CDR3nt: TGTGCCAGCAGCTACCTAGCGGGATCCTACAATGAGCAGTTCTTC
CDR3aa: CASSYLAGSYNEQFF
d_gene: TRBD2
abundance: -
j_gene: TRBJ2-1
v_gene: TRBV7-3